Included here is one T cell receptor (beta chain) sequence, with context. The antigen is not known. These data belong to a study of cytomegalovirus exposure and HLA in healthy donors. Findings of the study overall: Being productive about 87% or about 30% of the time was typical of most TCR beta V segments in an earlier analysis. 164 TCR beta chains were listed as cytomegalovirus-associated. Later on, an analysis found that several of the most significant clusters appeared to be linked to common viral pathogens, which included parvovirus B19.

Healthy donors of bone marrow made up the group. V gave up 11 bases and J gave up 7 bases, with 20 bases separating them. The CDR3 has 13 residues. CDR1 SNHLY and CDR2 FYNNEI come from the germline V gene. 13 Jbeta primers and 60 Vbeta primers were used for the PCR. Profiled with immunoSEQ multiplex PCR; TCRdb holds only in-frame clones, not every one. Here the sample spans around 130,000 clones, about four fifths being singletons. Sequenced sample: PBMCs. The rearrangement links TRBV2 to TRBJ1-2; D unresolved. This clonotype was obtained from a man between 18 and 35 years old in good health and CMV-seronegative. The CDR3 DNA reads as TGTGCCTTACGAGGCCATGATGTAGGTGGCTACACCTTC. It translates to CALRGHDVGGYTF.